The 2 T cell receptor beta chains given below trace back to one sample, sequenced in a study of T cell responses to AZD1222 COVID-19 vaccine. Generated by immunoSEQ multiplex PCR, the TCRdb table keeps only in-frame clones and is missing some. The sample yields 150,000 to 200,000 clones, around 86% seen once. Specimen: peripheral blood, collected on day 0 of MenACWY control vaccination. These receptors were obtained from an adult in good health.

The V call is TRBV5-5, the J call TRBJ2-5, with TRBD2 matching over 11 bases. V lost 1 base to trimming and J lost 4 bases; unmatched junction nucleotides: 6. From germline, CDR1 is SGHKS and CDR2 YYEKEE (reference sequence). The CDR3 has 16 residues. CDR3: CASSLYSGGAAETQYF. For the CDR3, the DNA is TGTGCCAGCAGCTTGTATAGCGGGGGGGCCGCAGAGACCCAGTACTTC.

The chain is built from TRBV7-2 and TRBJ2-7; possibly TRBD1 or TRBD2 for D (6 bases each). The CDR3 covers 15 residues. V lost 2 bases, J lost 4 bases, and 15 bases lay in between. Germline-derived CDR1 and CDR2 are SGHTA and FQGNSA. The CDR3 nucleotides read TGTGCCAGCAGCTTACAGGAGGGAAGGGGGTACGAGCAGTACTTC. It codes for CASSLQEGRGYEQYF.